Listed below are T cell receptor beta chains from one sample, sequenced in a study of blood T cell repertoires in COVID-19. Data came from immunoSEQ multiplex PCR; TCRdb stores just in-frame clones and leaves some out. The sample carries 200,000 or so clones, around 80% recorded once. The sample was peripheral blood. The source of these receptors is a woman aged 80 or older with COVID-19, enrolled during active disease. CDR3s include the opening cysteine and the closing phenylalanine or tryptophan. The D gene is left open where the match is weak. Size is stated for part of the rows, as once, few or many counts, or as a class when the clone is expanded.

>.|12|TRBJ2-4|TRBV28|.
CASSRTPNIQYF
TGTGCCAGCAGCCGCACTCCTAACATTCAGTACTTC
>TRBD1|12|TRBJ2-5|TRBV6-5|.
CASSWDRETQYF
TGTGCCAGCAGTTGGGACAGAGAGACCCAGTACTTC
>.|14|TRBJ1-1|TRBV30|few
CAWSWKQTNTEAFF
TGTGCCTGGAGTTGGAAACAGACAAACACTGAAGCTTTCTTT
>TRBD2|16|TRBJ2-1|TRBV11-3|few
CASSSGWLAGVDEQFF
TGTGCCAGCAGCTCCGGATGGCTAGCGGGGGTAGATGAGCAGTTCTTC
>.|15|TRBJ2-2|TRBV2|.
CASSESLSGTGELFF
TGTGCCAGCAGTGAATCGTTAAGCGGCACCGGGGAGCTGTTTTTT
>TRBD1|12|TRBJ1-6|TRBV2|few
CAGGQANSPLHF
TGTGCCGGGGGACAGGCAAATTCACCCCTCCACTTT
>.|15|TRBJ2-1|TRBV7-9|.
CASSIRAGDWNEQFF
TGTGCCAGCAGCATCAGGGCAGGGGATTGGAATGAGCAGTTCTTC
>TRBD2|16|TRBJ2-5|TRBV7-2|.
CASSPDPFGLVETQYF
TGTGCCAGCAGCCCAGACCCCTTCGGACTAGTGGAGACCCAGTACTTC
>.|16|TRBJ2-1|TRBV10-1|once
CASNRTQPRGCNEQFF
TGCGCCAGCAACAGGACCCAACCCCGAGGCTGCAATGAGCAGTTCTTC
>TRBD1|14|TRBJ2-2|TRBV2|.
CASSRQGNTGELFF
TGTGCCAGCAGTAGACAGGGAAACACCGGGGAGCTGTTTTTT
>.|14|TRBJ1-2|TRBV28|few
CASRTPLASYGYTF
TGTGCCAGCAGGACCCCATTAGCCTCCTATGGCTACACCTTC
>TRBD1|14|TRBJ2-2|TRBV5-1|.
CASSSELQGMELFF
TGCGCCAGCAGCTCCGAATTACAGGGGATGGAGCTGTTTTTT
>TRBD2|15|TRBJ2-1|TRBV18|.
CASSPGLAGVHEQFF
TGTGCCAGCTCACCAGGACTAGCGGGGGTCCATGAGCAGTTCTTC
>TRBD2|13|TRBJ2-1|TRBV19|.
CASRNGGANEQFF
TGTGCCAGTAGAAACGGGGGGGCAAATGAGCAGTTCTTC
>.|12|TRBJ1-2|TRBV6-1|.
CASSELGVGYTF
TGTGCCAGCAGTGAACTAGGGGTAGGCTACACCTTC
>TRBD1|15|TRBJ1-1|TRBV19|.
CASRDGQGAVGGAFF
TGTGCCAGTAGAGATGGACAGGGAGCGGTGGGGGGAGCTTTCTTT
>TRBD1|15|TRBJ1-4|TRBV6-5|.
CASRYTGVLNEKLFF
TGTGCCAGCAGATATACAGGGGTCCTCAATGAAAAACTGTTTTTT
>.|15|TRBJ1-2|TRBV6-5|.
CASSPDIDPFYGYTF
TGTGCCAGCAGTCCCGACATCGACCCTTTCTATGGCTACACCTTC
>.|13|TRBJ2-2|TRBV28|.
CASLGQTTGELFF
TGTGCCAGCCTCGGACAGACCACCGGGGAGCTGTTTTTT
>TRBD1|13|TRBJ2-5|TRBV2|.
CASWDRGRETQYF
TGTGCCAGCTGGGACAGGGGGCGAGAGACCCAGTACTTC
>.|16|TRBJ1-1|TRBV12-2|.
CASRSAPGRPNKWAFF
TGTGCAAGTCGCTCCGCGCCGGGGAGGCCGAACAAGTGGGCTTTCTTT
>.|14|TRBJ1-5|TRBV3-1/TRBV3-2|.
CASSQDTGLQPQHF
TGTGCCAGCAGCCAAGATACAGGGCTTCAGCCCCAGCATTTT
>.|15|TRBJ2-7|TRBV7-8|few
CASSSLAVSSYEQYF
TGTGCCAGCAGCTCACTAGCCGTATCCTCCTACGAGCAGTACTTC
>TRBD1|15|TRBJ1-5|TRBV28|.
CASSFSGTGNQPQHF
TGTGCCAGCAGTTTTTCCGGGACAGGAAACCAGCCCCAGCATTTT
>TRBD2|18|TRBJ2-1|TRBV6-2/TRBV6-3|.
CASSPGTSGGGSYNEQFF
TGTGCCAGCAGCCCCGGGACTAGCGGGGGGGGCTCCTACAATGAGCAGTTCTTC
>.|14|TRBJ2-3|TRBV10-3|.
CAISVGGGTDTQYF
TGTGCCATCAGTGTAGGCGGGGGCACAGATACGCAGTATTTT